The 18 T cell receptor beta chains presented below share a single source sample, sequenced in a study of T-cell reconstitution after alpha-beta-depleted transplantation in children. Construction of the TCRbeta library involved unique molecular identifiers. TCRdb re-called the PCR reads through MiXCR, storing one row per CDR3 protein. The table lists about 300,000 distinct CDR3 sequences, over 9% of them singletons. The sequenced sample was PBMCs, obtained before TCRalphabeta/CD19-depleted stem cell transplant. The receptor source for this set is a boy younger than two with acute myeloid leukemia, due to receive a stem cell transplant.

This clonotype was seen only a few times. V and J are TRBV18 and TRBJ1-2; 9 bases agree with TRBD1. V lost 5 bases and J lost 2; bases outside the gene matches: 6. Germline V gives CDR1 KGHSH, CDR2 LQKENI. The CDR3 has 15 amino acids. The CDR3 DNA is TGTGCCAGCTCATTAACAGGGGGCCGAAACTATGGCTACACCTTC. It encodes CASSLTGGRNYGYTF.

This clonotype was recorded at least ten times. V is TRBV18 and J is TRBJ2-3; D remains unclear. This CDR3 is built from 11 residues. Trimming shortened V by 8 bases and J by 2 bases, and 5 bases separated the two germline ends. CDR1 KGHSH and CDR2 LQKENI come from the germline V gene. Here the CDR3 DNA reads TGTGCCAGCAGCCCCACAGATACGCAGTATTTT. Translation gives CASSPTDTQYF.

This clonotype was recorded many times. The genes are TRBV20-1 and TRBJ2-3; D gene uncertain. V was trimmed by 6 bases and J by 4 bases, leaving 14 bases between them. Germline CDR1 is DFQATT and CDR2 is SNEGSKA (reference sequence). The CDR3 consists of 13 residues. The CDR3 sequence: CSAPSSAADTQYF. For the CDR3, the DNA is TGCAGTGCCCCGAGCTCCGCGGCAGATACGCAGTATTTT.

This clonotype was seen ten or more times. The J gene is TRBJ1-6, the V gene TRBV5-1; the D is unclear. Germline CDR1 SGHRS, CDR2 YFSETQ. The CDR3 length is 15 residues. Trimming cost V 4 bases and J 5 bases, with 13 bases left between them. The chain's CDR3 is CASSVQGFNNSPLHF. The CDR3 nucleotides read TGCGCCAGCAGCGTCCAAGGATTTAATAATTCACCCCTCCACTTT.

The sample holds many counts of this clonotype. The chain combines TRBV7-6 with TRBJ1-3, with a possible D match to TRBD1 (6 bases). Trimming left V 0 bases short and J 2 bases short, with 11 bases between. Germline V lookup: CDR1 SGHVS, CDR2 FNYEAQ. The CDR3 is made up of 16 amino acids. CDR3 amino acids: CASSLAGTTAGNTIYF. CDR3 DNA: TGTGCCAGCAGCTTAGCGGGGACAACGGCTGGAAACACCATATATTTT.

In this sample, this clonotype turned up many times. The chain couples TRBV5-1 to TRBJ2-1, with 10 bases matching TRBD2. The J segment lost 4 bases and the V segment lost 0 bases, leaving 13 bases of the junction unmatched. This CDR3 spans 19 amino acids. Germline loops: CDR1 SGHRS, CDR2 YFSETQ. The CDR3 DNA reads TGCGCCAGCAGCTTGGCGGCTAGCGGGGGCTTCGGTGGATACAATGAGCAGTTCTTC. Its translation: CASSLAASGGFGGYNEQFF.

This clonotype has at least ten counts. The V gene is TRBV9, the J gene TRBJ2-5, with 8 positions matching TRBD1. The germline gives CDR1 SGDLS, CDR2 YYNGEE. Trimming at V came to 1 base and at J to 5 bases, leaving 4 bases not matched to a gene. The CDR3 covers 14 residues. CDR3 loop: CASSVPGGRETQYF. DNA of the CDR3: TGTGCCAGCAGCGTACCAGGGGGCAGGGAGACCCAGTACTTC.

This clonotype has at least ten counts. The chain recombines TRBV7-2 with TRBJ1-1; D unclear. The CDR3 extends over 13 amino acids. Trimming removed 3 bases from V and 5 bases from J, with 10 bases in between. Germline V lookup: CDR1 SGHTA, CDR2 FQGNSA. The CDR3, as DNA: TGTGCCAGCAGCTTTCTGATTCAAACTGAAGCTTTCTTT. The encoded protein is CASSFLIQTEAFF.

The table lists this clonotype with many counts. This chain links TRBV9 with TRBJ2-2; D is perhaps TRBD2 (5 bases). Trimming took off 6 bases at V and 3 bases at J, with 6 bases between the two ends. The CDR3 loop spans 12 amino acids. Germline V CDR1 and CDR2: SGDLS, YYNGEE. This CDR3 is CASTGDTGELFF. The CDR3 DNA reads TGTGCCAGCACCGGGGACACCGGGGAGCTGTTTTTT.

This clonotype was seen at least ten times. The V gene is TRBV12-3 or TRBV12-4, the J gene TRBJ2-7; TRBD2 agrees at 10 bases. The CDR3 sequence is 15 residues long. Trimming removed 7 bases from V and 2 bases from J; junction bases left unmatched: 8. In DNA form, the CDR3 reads TGTGCCAGCACCCTGAGGACTAGCGGTCCCTACGAGCAGTACTTC. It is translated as CASTLRTSGPYEQYF.

The DNA for the CDR3 is TGCGCCAGCAGCCAGGCTTCCGGACTAGCGGGAGGAGGGGGAGGGCAGTTCTTC. Translation: CASSQASGLAGGGGGQFF. The chain has TRBV4-3 and TRBJ2-1; 14 bases match TRBD2. The CDR3 has 18 residues. Germline lookup yields CDR1 LGHNA and CDR2 YSLEER. V lost 3 bases and J lost 12; bases outside the gene matches: 16.

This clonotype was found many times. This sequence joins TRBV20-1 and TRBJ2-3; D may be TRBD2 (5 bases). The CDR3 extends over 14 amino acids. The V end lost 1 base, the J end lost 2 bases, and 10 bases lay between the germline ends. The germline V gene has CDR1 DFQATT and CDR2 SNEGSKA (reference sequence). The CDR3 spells CSARGGRVTDTQYF. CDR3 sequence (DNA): TGCAGTGCTAGAGGAGGGCGGGTCACAGATACGCAGTATTTT.

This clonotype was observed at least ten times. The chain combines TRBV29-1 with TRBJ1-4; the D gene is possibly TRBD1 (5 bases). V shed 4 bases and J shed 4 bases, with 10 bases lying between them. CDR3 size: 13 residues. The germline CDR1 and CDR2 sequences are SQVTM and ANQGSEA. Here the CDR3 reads CSVGARDNEKLFF. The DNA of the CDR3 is TGCAGCGTTGGGGCCAGGGATAATGAAAAACTGTTTTTT.

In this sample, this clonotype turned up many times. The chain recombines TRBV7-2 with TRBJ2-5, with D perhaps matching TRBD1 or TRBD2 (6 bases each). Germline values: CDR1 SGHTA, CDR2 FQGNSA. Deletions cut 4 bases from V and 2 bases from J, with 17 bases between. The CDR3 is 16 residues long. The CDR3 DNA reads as TGTGCCAGCAGCTGGGCCGGGGGCGCGGGACAAGAGACCCAGTACTTC. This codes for CASSWAGGAGQETQYF.

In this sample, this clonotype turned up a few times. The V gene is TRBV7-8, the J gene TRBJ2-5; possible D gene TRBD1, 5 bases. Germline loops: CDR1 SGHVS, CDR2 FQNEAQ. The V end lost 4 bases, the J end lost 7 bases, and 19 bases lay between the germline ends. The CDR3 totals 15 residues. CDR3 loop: CASSSPRQGLGTQYF. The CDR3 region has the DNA TGTGCCAGCAGCTCCCCCCGGCAGGGCCTAGGGACCCAGTACTTC.

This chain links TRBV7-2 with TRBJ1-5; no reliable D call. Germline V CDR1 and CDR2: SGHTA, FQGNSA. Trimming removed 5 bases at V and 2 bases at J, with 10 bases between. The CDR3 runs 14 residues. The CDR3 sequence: CASSQDDGNQPQHF. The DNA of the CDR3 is TGTGCCAGCAGCCAAGACGATGGCAATCAGCCCCAGCATTTT.

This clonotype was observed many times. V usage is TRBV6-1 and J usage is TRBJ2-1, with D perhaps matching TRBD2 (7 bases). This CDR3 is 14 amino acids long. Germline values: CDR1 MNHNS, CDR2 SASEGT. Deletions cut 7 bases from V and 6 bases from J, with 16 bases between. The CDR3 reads CASMRGGPRNEQFF. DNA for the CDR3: TGTGCCAGCATGAGGGGGGGCCCCCGCAATGAGCAGTTCTTC.

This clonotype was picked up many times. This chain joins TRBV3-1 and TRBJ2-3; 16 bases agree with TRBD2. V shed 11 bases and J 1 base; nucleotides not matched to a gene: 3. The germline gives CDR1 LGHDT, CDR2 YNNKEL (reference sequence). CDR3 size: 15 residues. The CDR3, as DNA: TGTGCCCCCGGGACTAGCGGGGGGGGCACAGATACGCAGTATTTT. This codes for CAPGTSGGGTDTQYF.